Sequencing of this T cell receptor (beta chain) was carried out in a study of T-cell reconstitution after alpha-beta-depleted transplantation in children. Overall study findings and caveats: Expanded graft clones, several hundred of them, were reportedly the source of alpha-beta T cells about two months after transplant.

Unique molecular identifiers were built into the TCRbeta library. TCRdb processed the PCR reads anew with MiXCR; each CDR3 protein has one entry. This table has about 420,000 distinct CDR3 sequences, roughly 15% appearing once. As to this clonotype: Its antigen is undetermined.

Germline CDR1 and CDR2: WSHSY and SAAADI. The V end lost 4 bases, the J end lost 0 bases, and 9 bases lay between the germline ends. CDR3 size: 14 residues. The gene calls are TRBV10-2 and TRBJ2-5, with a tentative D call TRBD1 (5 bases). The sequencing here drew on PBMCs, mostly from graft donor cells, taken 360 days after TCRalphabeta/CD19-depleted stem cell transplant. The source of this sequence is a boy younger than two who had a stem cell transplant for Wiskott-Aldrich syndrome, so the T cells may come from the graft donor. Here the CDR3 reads CASSGAGNQETQYF. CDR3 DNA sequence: TGCGCCAGCAGTGGGGCAGGGAACCAAGAGACCCAGTACTTC.